The 21 T cell receptor beta chains reported below all come from one sample, sequenced in a study of T cell changes during pregnancy in multiple sclerosis. TCRdb's table, derived via immunoSEQ multiplex PCR, lists solely in-frame clones and lacks some. The sample has 45,000 to 55,000 clones; 88% are singletons. This material consisted of CD4+ T cells from peripheral blood mononuclear cells, taken in the second trimester of pregnancy. Every receptor here comes from a female donor with multiple sclerosis, enrolled in a pregnancy study.

The rearrangement joins TRBV7-2 to TRBJ2-3; 8 nucleotides agree with TRBD1. The CDR3 has 14 residues. Trimming took 3 bases from V and 4 from J; bases not matched to a gene: 3. Per the germline V gene, CDR1 is SGHTA and CDR2 is FQGNSA. This CDR3 reads CASSFQGAADTQYF. CDR3 coding DNA: TGTGCCAGCAGCTTTCAGGGGGCTGCAGATACGCAGTATTTT.

The chain combines TRBV5-1 with TRBJ2-5; 9 bases map to TRBD1. CDR1 is SGHRS and CDR2 is YFSETQ in the germline V gene. This CDR3 has 15 amino acids. The junction had 9 bases not matched to a gene; V was cut back by 4 bases and J by 5 bases. The CDR3 DNA reads as TGCGCCAGCAGCGTTACCGGGACAGGGATGGAGACCCAGTACTTC. It specifies CASSVTGTGMETQYF.

The V call is TRBV4-1, the J call TRBJ2-7; no reliable D call. Germline V gene sequence: CDR1 MGHRA, CDR2 YSYEKL. Deletions cut 4 bases from V and 6 bases from J, with 7 bases between. This CDR3 is built from 11 residues. The CDR3 DNA reads as TGCGCCAGCAGCCGCCCAGGCGAGCAGTACTTC. It specifies CASSRPGEQYF.

V and J are TRBV27 and TRBJ2-3; 8 nucleotides match TRBD2. The J segment lost 4 bases and the V segment lost 2 bases, leaving 2 bases of the junction unmatched. Germline V gene lookup returns CDR1 MNHEY and CDR2 SMNVEV (reference sequence). The CDR3 has 14 residues. The CDR3 sequence is CASSLGTSPDTQYF. The CDR3 DNA follows: TGTGCCAGCAGTTTAGGGACTAGTCCAGATACGCAGTATTTT.

The chain links TRBV6-5 to TRBJ1-1, with unresolved D. Trimming pared 0 bases from V and 4 bases from J, leaving 6 bases between. This CDR3 spans 13 amino acids. Germline loops: CDR1 MNHEY, CDR2 SVGAGI. The CDR3 loop reads CASSYSRGTEAFF. For the CDR3, the DNA is TGTGCCAGCAGTTACTCGAGAGGCACTGAAGCTTTCTTT.

The V call is TRBV7-9, the J call TRBJ2-5, with D tentatively TRBD1 (6 bases). Trimming removed 3 bases at V and 2 bases at J, with 10 bases between. Per germline, CDR1 SEHNR and CDR2 FQNEAQ (reference sequence). The CDR3 has 14 amino acids. CDR3 residues: CASSLAGVQETQYF. CDR3 coding DNA: TGTGCCAGCAGCTTGGCAGGGGTTCAAGAGACCCAGTACTTC.

This chain links TRBV10-1 with TRBJ1-1; D possibly corresponds to TRBD1 (5 bases). Germline loops: CDR1 WNHNN, CDR2 SYGVQD (reference sequence). V was clipped by 5 bases and J by 7 bases, with 14 bases between them. The CDR3 is 13 amino acids. The CDR3 bases are TGCGCCAGCAGTTTTGGGGGGATGGTTGAAGCTTTCTTT. This translates into CASSFGGMVEAFF.

This clone has just one count. The chain links TRBV6-5 to TRBJ2-3; 8 bases map to TRBD1. CDR3 length: 14 residues. Trimming at V came to 11 bases and at J to 0 bases, leaving 7 bases not matched to a gene. The V gene's germline CDR1 is MNHEY and CDR2 SVGAGI. CDR3 amino acids: CADWTGLSTDTQYF. CDR3 coding DNA: TGTGCCGACTGGACAGGGCTTAGCACAGATACGCAGTATTTT.

V is TRBV7-9 and J is TRBJ2-7; 16 nucleotides line up with TRBD2. The junction had 6 bases not matched to a gene; V was cut back by 2 bases and J by 2 bases. CDR1 is SEHNR, CDR2 FQNEAQ, per germline (reference sequence). The CDR3 spans 18 residues. CDR3 in DNA: TGTGCCAGCAGCTTACCGGGACTAGCGGGAGGGCCCCCCTACGAGCAGTACTTC. Translating gives CASSLPGLAGGPPYEQYF.

This chain uses TRBV7-9 with TRBJ2-1; 10 nucleotides align to TRBD2. The V gene end was trimmed by 4 bases and the J gene end by 9 bases; junction bases not matched to a gene: 12. Germline-derived CDR1 and CDR2 are SEHNR and FQNEAQ (reference sequence). The length of the CDR3 is 16 residues. The CDR3 DNA reads TGTGCCAGCAGCTGGGAACCCGGACTAGCGGCGGGTGAGCAGTTCTTC. This gives the protein CASSWEPGLAAGEQFF. Full variable domain (rest looked up from reference TRBV7-9 and TRBJ2-1): DTGVSQNPRHKITKRGQNVTFRCDPISEHNRLYWYRQTLGQGPEFLTYFQNEAQLEKSRLLSDRFSAERPKGSFSTLEIQRTEQGDSAMYLCASSWEPGLAAGEQFFGPGTRLTVL.

The chain recombines TRBV25-1 with TRBJ1-5, with D tentatively TRBD1 (5 bases). Per the germline V gene, CDR1 is MGHDK and CDR2 is SYGVNS. The CDR3 length is 15 residues. Trimming cost V 3 bases and J 0 bases, with 9 bases left between them. In DNA form, the CDR3 reads TGTGCCAGCAGTGATCCCAGGGATAGCAATCAGCCCCAGCATTTT. It yields the protein CASSDPRDSNQPQHF.

This clone ranks as medium-sized (0.01 to 0.1%). The CDR3 DNA reads TGTGCCAGCAGCTCCCGACTAGCGGGAGGGGTCGGGGAGCTGTTTTTT. This encodes CASSSRLAGGVGELFF. V is TRBV9 and J is TRBJ2-2; TRBD2 matches 14 bases. The CDR3 is 16 amino acids. Trimming took 4 bases from V and 7 from J; bases not matched to a gene: 6. Germline V CDR1 and CDR2: SGDLS, YYNGEE.

The V call is TRBV10-3, the J call TRBJ2-7, with D hard to call. V was shortened by 0 bases and J by 6 bases, with 12 bases between the two germline ends. The germline CDR1 and CDR2 sequences are ENHRY and SYGVKD. The length of the CDR3 is 14 residues. The CDR3 DNA is TGTGCCATCAGTGAGTCTCGTGATCTAGGCGAGCAGTACTTC. It codes for CAISESRDLGEQYF.

The chain carries TRBV30 and TRBJ2-7, with 9 bases identical to TRBD2. From germline, CDR1 is GTSNPN and CDR2 SVGIG (reference sequence). CDR3 length: 14 residues. The trim removed 4 bases at V and 0 bases at J, leaving 4 bases unmatched. In nucleotides, the CDR3 is TGTGCCTGGACCTCACTAGCGGGCTCCTACGAGCAGTACTTC. Residues: CAWTSLAGSYEQYF.

The chain combines TRBV19 with TRBJ1-1; TRBD1 agrees at 9 bases. CDR1 LNHDA and CDR2 SQIVND come from the germline V gene (reference sequence). CDR3 length: 13 residues. J gave up 7 bases and V 5 bases, and 5 bases lay outside the gene matches. The CDR3 DNA follows: TGTGCCAGTAGTGGACAGGACAGGGGTGAAGCTTTCTTT. Amino acid sequence: CASSGQDRGEAFF.

In its sample, this clone was seen once. The chain carries TRBV5-1 and TRBJ1-2, with 7 bases matching TRBD1. With V trimmed by 1 base and J by 6 bases, 3 bases remained unmatched. The CDR3 length is 13 residues. Germline V gene sequence: CDR1 SGHRS, CDR2 YFSETQ. CDR3 region: CASSLTGEHGYTF. DNA for the CDR3: TGCGCCAGCAGCTTGACAGGGGAACATGGCTACACCTTC.

This clone was seen just once. The chain couples TRBV19 to TRBJ2-2, with TRBD2 matching over 16 bases. In germline, CDR1 is LNHDA, CDR2 SQIVND (reference sequence). The CDR3 has 17 amino acids. Losses at the gene ends were 5 bases for V and 4 bases for J; bases not matched to a gene: 4. CDR3 in DNA: TGTGCCAGTAGTCTTGGGACTAGCGGGAGGGTCACCGGGGAGCTGTTTTTT. The encoded protein is CASSLGTSGRVTGELFF.

This chain connects TRBV7-2 to TRBJ1-5; 9 nucleotides align to TRBD1. V lost 5 bases to trimming and J lost 2 bases; unmatched junction nucleotides: 10. The CDR3 runs 17 residues. CDR1 SGHTA and CDR2 FQGNSA come from the germline V gene. The DNA of the CDR3 is TGTGCCAGCAGCCTACAACAGGGGGCGATGGGCAATCAGCCCCAGCATTTT. It translates to CASSLQQGAMGNQPQHF. The full variable domain, completed using reference TRBV7-2 and TRBJ1-5, is GAGVSQSPSNKVTEKGKDVELRCDPISGHTALYWYRQSLGQGLEFLIYFQGNSAPDKSGLPSDRFSAERTGGSVSTLTIQRTQQEDSAVYLCASSLQQGAMGNQPQHFGDGTRLSIL.

The chain has TRBV30 and TRBJ2-1; the D gene is possibly TRBD1 (6 bases). There are 11 residues in the CDR3. The germline CDR1 and CDR2 sequences are GTSNPN and SVGIG (reference sequence). Trimming pared 4 bases from V and 10 bases from J, leaving 11 bases between. Here the CDR3 DNA reads TGTGCCTGGAACAGGGTCGAGGAGCAGTTCTTC. Translation: CAWNRVEEQFF.

The chain combines TRBV7-3 with TRBJ2-1, with TRBD2 identical over 13 bases. The CDR3 has 14 amino acids. Per germline, CDR1 SGHTA and CDR2 FQGTGA. Trimming took 5 bases from V and 12 from J; bases not matched to a gene: 7. The CDR3 bases are TGTGCCAGCAGCCAATCAGGACTAGCGGGAGTGCAGTTCTTC. The encoded protein is CASSQSGLAGVQFF.

CDR3 nucleotide sequence: TGTGCCTGGAGTGTGGTGGGGACAGGGGATGGCTACACCTTC. Its protein is CAWSVVGTGDGYTF. The chain combines TRBV30 with TRBJ1-2; 10 bases map to TRBD1. Germline V gene sequence: CDR1 GTSNPN, CDR2 SVGIG (reference sequence). Trimming at V came to 0 bases and at J to 6 bases, leaving 4 bases not matched to a gene. The CDR3 loop spans 14 amino acids.